The 27 T cell receptor beta chains below all came from one sample that was sequenced in a study of CD8 T cells in ankylosing spondylitis. One entry per CDR3 protein, called by TCRdb with MiXCR from the 5' RACE reads. The table records just over 300,000 distinct CDR3 sequences, less than 25% of them present only once. Source material: blood, either unsorted or a sorted T cell fraction (not recorded which). These receptors all come from a female donor with ankylosing spondylitis or in good health (not recorded which).

The CDR3 loop reads CATAASGTSGINEQFF. The CDR3, as DNA: TGTGCCACAGCGGCGTCGGGGACTAGCGGGATTAATGAGCAGTTCTTC. V and J are TRBV12-3 or TRBV12-4 and TRBJ2-1; the match to TRBD2 covers 13 bases. The junction had 13 bases not matched to a gene; V was cut back by 10 bases and J by 7 bases. The CDR3 loop spans 16 amino acids.

This clonotype was counted a few times. V is TRBV3-1 and J is TRBJ2-2, with 11 bases aligning to TRBD2. Trimming at V came to 3 bases and at J to 1 base, leaving 4 bases not matched to a gene. Germline values: CDR1 LGHDT, CDR2 YNNKEL (reference sequence). The CDR3 consists of 17 residues. The CDR3 coding sequence is TGTGCCAGCAGCCATGCCGGGACTAGCGGGAACACCGGGGAGCTGTTTTTT. Translation: CASSHAGTSGNTGELFF. Complete variable domain (other parts from reference TRBV3-1 and TRBJ2-2): DTAVSQTPKYLVTQMGNDKSIKCEQNLGHDTMYWYKQDSKKFLKIMFSYNNKELIINETVPNRFSPKSPDKAHLNLHINSLELGDSAVYFCASSHAGTSGNTGELFFGEGSRLTVL.

The chain employs TRBV9 and TRBJ2-5; D is perhaps TRBD2 (5 bases). Germline assignment: CDR1 SGDLS and CDR2 YYNGEE. Deletions cut 1 base from V and 1 base from J, with 11 bases between. The CDR3 length is 15 residues. The CDR3 coding sequence is TGTGCCAGCAGCGTAACTACCAGCGGCCAAGAGACCCAGTACTTC. Residues: CASSVTTSGQETQYF. Based on the CDR3 plus reference TRBV9 and TRBJ2-5, the full variable domain is DSGVTQTPKHLITATGQRVTLRCSPRSGDLSVYWYQQSLDQGLQFLIQYYNGEERAKGNILERFSAQQFPDLHSELNLSSLELGDSALYFCASSVTTSGQETQYFGPGTRLLVL.

This rearrangement joins TRBV12-3 or TRBV12-4 to TRBJ2-2; D ambiguous. V was pared by 1 base and J by 6 bases, with 6 bases between. The CDR3 length is 13 residues. CDR3 amino acids: CASSLGLPGELFF. The CDR3 bases are TGTGCCAGCAGTTTAGGGCTACCCGGGGAGCTGTTTTTT.

This clonotype was detected many times. This chain joins TRBV30 and TRBJ1-5; 7 nucleotides align to TRBD1. Germline CDR1 reads GTSNPN; CDR2 reads SVGIG (reference sequence). Trimming at V came to 6 bases and at J to 4 bases, leaving 15 bases not matched to a gene. The CDR3 length is 16 residues. The CDR3 protein is CACQGQSLSGNQPQHF. The CDR3 DNA reads as TGTGCCTGTCAGGGACAGTCCCTCAGCGGGAATCAGCCCCAGCATTTT.

The chain recombines TRBV12-3 or TRBV12-4 with TRBJ2-2, with D hard to call. Trimming left V 6 bases short and J 6 bases short, with 8 bases between. The CDR3 spans 12 residues. This CDR3 reads CASRLVPGELFF. CDR3 coding DNA: TGTGCCAGCAGGTTGGTCCCCGGGGAGCTGTTTTTT.

This clonotype showed up many times. The chain is built from TRBV12-3 or TRBV12-4 and TRBJ2-1; 10 nucleotides align to TRBD2. The V segment lost 6 bases and the J segment 4 bases; nucleotides outside the gene matches: 3. The CDR3 totals 14 residues. CDR3: CASRVTSGYNEQFF. CDR3 bases: TGTGCCAGCAGGGTGACTAGCGGGTACAATGAGCAGTTCTTC.

In its sample, this clonotype was seen a few times. A read error may produce the germline difference seen at one junction end. The chain links TRBV2 to TRBJ1-5, with D maybe TRBD1 (5 bases). The CDR3 runs 15 residues. From germline, CDR1 is SNHLY and CDR2 FYNNEI. The CDR3 here is CASSESGRSSQPQHF. CDR3 sequence (DNA): TGTGCCAGCAGTGAATCAGGGCGGAGCAGTCAGCCCCAGCATTTT.

The rearrangement links TRBV12-3 or TRBV12-4 to TRBJ1-6, with 9 bases identical to TRBD1. CDR3 length: 16 residues. With 5 bases clipped from V and 6 bases from J, the junction kept 8 bases outside the gene matches. CDR3 DNA sequence: TGTGCCAGCAGTCTAACAGGGGGCTGGGGTAATTCACCCCTCCACTTT. Protein sequence: CASSLTGGWGNSPLHF.

This clonotype was counted many times. The V call is TRBV29-1, the J call TRBJ1-3; no firm D call. CDR3 length: 11 amino acids. In germline, CDR1 is SQVTM, CDR2 ANQGSEA. Deletions cut 4 bases from V and 4 bases from J, with 5 bases between. CDR3 region: CSVGSGNTIYF. The CDR3 coding sequence is TGCAGCGTTGGATCCGGAAACACCATATATTTT. Looking up the rest from reference TRBV29-1 and TRBJ1-3 gives the full variable domain: SAVISQKPSRDICQRGTSLTIQCQVDSQVTMMFWYRQQPGQSLTLIATANQGSEATYESGFVIDKFPISRPNLTFSTLTVSNMSPEDSSIYLCSVGSGNTIYFGEGSWLTVV.

In its sample, this clonotype was seen a few times. This chain connects TRBV20-1 to TRBJ2-1; D uncertain. Germline V gene lookup returns CDR1 DFQATT and CDR2 SNEGSKA (reference sequence). The CDR3 contains 14 residues. V was pared by 0 bases and J by 2 bases, with 8 bases between. The CDR3 protein is CSARDQNAYNEQFF. The CDR3, as DNA: TGCAGTGCTAGAGACCAGAACGCCTACAATGAGCAGTTCTTC.

This clonotype was detected only once. This chain connects TRBV25-1 to TRBJ1-6; 7 positions match TRBD1. Germline V gene data show CDR1 as MGHDK and CDR2 as SYGVNS. This CDR3 has 15 residues. V gave up 6 bases and J gave up 7 bases; unmatched junction bases: 9. The CDR3 bases are TGTGCCAGCAGAGAAAACAGGGGCCTAAATTCACCCCTCCACTTT. Amino acid sequence: CASRENRGLNSPLHF.

This clonotype has only a few counts. This chain links TRBV7-3 with TRBJ2-1, with 11 nucleotides matching TRBD2. The CDR3 length is 15 residues. Germline values: CDR1 SGHTA, CDR2 FQGTGA. V lost 5 bases, J lost 4 bases, and 4 bases stayed unmatched. The CDR3 coding sequence is TGTGCCAGCAGCCGTAGCGGGAGGGAGTACAATGAGCAGTTCTTC. Translated, it gives CASSRSGREYNEQFF.

This clonotype showed up just a few times. CDR3 DNA sequence: TGCGCCAGCAGCCAAGAGGGGCTCCCAGATACGCAGTATTTT. It translates to CASSQEGLPDTQYF. The chain carries TRBV4-1 and TRBJ2-3; D might be TRBD1 (5 bases). The germline V gene encodes CDR1 MGHRA and CDR2 YSYEKL. V was cut by 0 bases and J by 4 bases, with 8 bases left in between. The CDR3 loop spans 14 amino acids.

This clonotype was picked up a small number of times. V is TRBV15 and J is TRBJ2-3; 8 bases agree with TRBD2. Per germline, CDR1 LNHNV and CDR2 YYDKDF (reference sequence). There are 16 residues in the CDR3. The V and J ends lost 1 base and 6 bases, in that order; junction bases with no gene match: 9. The DNA of the CDR3 is TGTGCCACCAGCAGAGGAGGAGGGACTAGACTGGATACGCAGTATTTT. Its protein product is CATSRGGGTRLDTQYF.

The table lists this clonotype with a few counts. The chain carries TRBV2 and TRBJ1-6, with D maybe TRBD1 (5 bases). Germline V gene data show CDR1 as SNHLY and CDR2 as FYNNEI. V lost 6 bases, J lost 5 bases, and 11 bases lay in between. The CDR3 loop spans 14 amino acids. CDR3 region: CASSAKGDNSPLHF. The CDR3, as DNA: TGTGCCAGCAGCGCCAAAGGGGATAATTCACCCCTCCACTTT.

This clonotype was counted many times. The chain uses TRBV29-1 and TRBJ2-5; D unresolved. The CDR3 has 10 amino acids. CDR1 is SQVTM and CDR2 is ANQGSEA in the germline V gene. V was clipped by 6 bases and J by 3 bases, with 5 bases between them. The CDR3 nucleotides read TGCAGCGTCGCAGAAGAGACCCAGTACTTC. Amino acids: CSVAEETQYF.

This clonotype was seen a few times. The V and J genes are TRBV5-5 and TRBJ2-1, with D perhaps matching TRBD1 or TRBD2 (5 bases each). Germline V gene lookup returns CDR1 SGHKS and CDR2 YYEKEE (reference sequence). There are 15 residues in the CDR3. V was shortened by 4 bases and J by 6 bases, with 17 bases between the two germline ends. This chain's CDR3 is CASSRPGRSANEQFF. CDR3 nucleotides: TGTGCCAGCAGCCGACCGGGACGGTCAGCCAATGAGCAGTTCTTC.

In its sample, this clonotype was seen once. The rearrangement uses TRBV18 and TRBJ2-2, with 7 bases lining up with TRBD1. J was trimmed by 5 bases and V by 5 bases; bases with no gene match: 8. CDR1 and CDR2 (germline): KGHSH, LQKENI. The CDR3 covers 15 residues. CDR3 sequence: CASSTRQGNTGELFF. The CDR3 bases are TGTGCCAGCTCAACTCGACAGGGAAATACCGGGGAGCTGTTTTTT.

This clonotype has at least ten counts. The chain has TRBV29-1 and TRBJ1-1, with D unresolved. This CDR3 has 11 residues. Trimming took off 4 bases at V and 5 bases at J, with 8 bases between the two ends. CDR1 is SQVTM, CDR2 ANQGSEA, per germline. CDR3 sequence (DNA): TGCAGCGTTGTGCGAGGGACTGAAGCTTTCTTT. Its protein product is CSVVRGTEAFF.

This clonotype was observed a few times. The chain recombines TRBV27 with TRBJ2-6, with 7 bases fitting TRBD1. Looked up from germline, CDR1 is MNHEY and CDR2 is SMNVEV (reference sequence). The CDR3 runs to 13 residues. V lost 9 bases and J lost 3; bases outside the gene matches: 2. The CDR3: CASRGHGANVLTF. The DNA of the CDR3 is TGTGCCAGTAGGGGGCATGGGGCCAACGTCCTGACTTTC.

This chain links TRBV20-1 with TRBJ2-1; D remains ambiguous. Deletions cut 4 bases from V and 0 bases from J, with 7 bases between. The CDR3 contains 13 residues. Germline V gene lookup returns CDR1 DFQATT and CDR2 SNEGSKA (reference sequence). CDR3 protein: CSATKSSYNEQFF. CDR3 sequence (DNA): TGCAGTGCTACTAAGAGCTCCTACAATGAGCAGTTCTTC.

This clonotype appeared many times. The rearrangement uses TRBV25-1 and TRBJ1-6; D not resolved. Trimming took off 1 base at V and 7 bases at J, with 5 bases between the two ends. This CDR3 contains 13 residues. The germline V gene encodes CDR1 MGHDK and CDR2 SYGVNS. The CDR3 sequence: CASSEFRNSPLHF. The CDR3 coding sequence is TGTGCCAGCAGTGAATTCCGGAATTCACCCCTCCACTTT.

The chain carries TRBV4-3 and TRBJ2-7, with D perhaps TRBD1 or TRBD2 (5 bases each). Trimming removed 8 bases at V and 7 bases at J, with 12 bases between. CDR1 is LGHNA, CDR2 YSLEER, per germline. The CDR3 contains 11 residues. The CDR3 spells CASGAGEEQYF. In nucleotides, the CDR3 is TGCGCCAGCGGGGCTGGGGAGGAGCAGTACTTC.

The chain is built from TRBV2 and TRBJ2-1, with TRBD1 matching over 12 bases. CDR3 length: 16 residues. Trimming cost V 3 bases and J 7 bases; bases outside gene matches: 7. Germline values: CDR1 SNHLY, CDR2 FYNNEI. In DNA form, the CDR3 reads TGTGCCAGCAGTGAGGGACAGGGGGCGTTTAAGAATGAGCAGTTCTTC. Its translation is CASSEGQGAFKNEQFF.

This sequence joins TRBV11-2 and TRBJ1-3; no reliable D call. The V gene's germline CDR1 is SGHAT and CDR2 FQNNGV. Trimming left V 4 bases short and J 0 bases short, with 10 bases between. The CDR3 loop spans 15 amino acids. The CDR3 region has the DNA TGTGCCAGCAGCTCTTCAGTACTCTCTGGAAACACCATATATTTT. Translation: CASSSSVLSGNTIYF.

The gene calls are TRBV7-9 and TRBJ1-1; no clear D. Trimming shortened V by 0 bases and J by 4 bases, and 12 bases separated the two germline ends. The germline V gene encodes CDR1 SEHNR and CDR2 FQNEAQ (reference sequence). The CDR3 runs 15 residues. Here the CDR3 DNA reads TGTGCCAGCAGCTTAGCTGGTCCGGTGGGCACTGAAGCTTTCTTT. Its protein product is CASSLAGPVGTEAFF.